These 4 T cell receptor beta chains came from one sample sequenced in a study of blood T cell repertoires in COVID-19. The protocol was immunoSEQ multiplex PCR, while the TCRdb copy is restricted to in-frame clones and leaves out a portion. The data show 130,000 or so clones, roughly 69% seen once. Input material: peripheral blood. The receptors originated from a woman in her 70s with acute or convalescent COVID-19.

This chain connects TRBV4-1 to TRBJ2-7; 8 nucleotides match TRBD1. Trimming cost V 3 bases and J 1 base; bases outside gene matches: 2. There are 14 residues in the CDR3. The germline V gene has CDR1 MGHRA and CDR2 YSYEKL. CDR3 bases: TGCGCCAGCAGCCACGGACAGGGATCCTACGAGCAGTACTTC. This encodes CASSHGQGSYEQYF.

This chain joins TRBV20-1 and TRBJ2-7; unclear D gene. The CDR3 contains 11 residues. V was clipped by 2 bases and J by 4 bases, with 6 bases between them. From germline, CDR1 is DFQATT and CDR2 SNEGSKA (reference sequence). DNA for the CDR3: TGCAGTGCTAGATCGCAGTACGAGCAGTACTTC. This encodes CSARSQYEQYF.

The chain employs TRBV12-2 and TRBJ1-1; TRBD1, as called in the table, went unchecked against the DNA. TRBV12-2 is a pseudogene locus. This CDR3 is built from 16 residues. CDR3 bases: TGTGCAAGTCGCTTTACAGAAACCGTCCCTGACACTGAAGCTTTCTTT. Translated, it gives CASRFTETVPDTEAFF.

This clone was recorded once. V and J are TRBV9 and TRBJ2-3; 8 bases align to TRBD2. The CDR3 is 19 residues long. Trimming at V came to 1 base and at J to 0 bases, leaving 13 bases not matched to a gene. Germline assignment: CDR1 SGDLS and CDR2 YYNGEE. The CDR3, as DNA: TGTGCCAGCAGCGTAAGACCCTTCCCGAGCGGGGGTAGCACAGATACGCAGTATTTT. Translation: CASSVRPFPSGGSTDTQYF.